One and the same sample provided the 26 T cell receptor beta chains below, sequenced in a study of OX40 agonist ivuxolimab in advanced cancers. Only in-frame clones appear in the TCRdb table, and some are missing; sequencing was by immunoSEQ multiplex PCR. Of roughly 72,000 clones in the sample, more than 65% were seen once. The source material was CD4+ or CD8+ T cells sorted from blood, sampled in a trial of the OX40 agonist ivuxolimab. The receptors shown here come from an adult with an advanced solid tumor such as melanoma, head and neck, liver or kidney cancer.

The CDR3 sequence: CAWARDFGANVLTF. DNA for the CDR3: TGTGCCTGGGCCAGGGATTTTGGGGCCAACGTCCTGACTTTC. V gene TRBV30 combines with J gene TRBJ2-6, with D maybe TRBD1 (5 bases). From germline, CDR1 is GTSNPN and CDR2 SVGIG (reference sequence). Deletions cut 5 bases from V and 3 bases from J, with 11 bases between. The CDR3 has 14 residues.

The genes are TRBV19 and TRBJ1-4; 11 bases match TRBD1. V gave up 6 bases and J gave up 10 bases; unmatched junction bases: 7. The CDR3 is 14 amino acids. Germline CDR1 LNHDA, CDR2 SQIVND (reference sequence). CDR3 residues: CASSPGTGGVKLFF. The CDR3 bases are TGTGCCAGTAGCCCCGGGACAGGGGGTGTAAAACTGTTTTTT.

The rearrangement links TRBV30 to TRBJ2-3; no definite D call. Trimming stripped 5 bases from V and 2 bases from J, with 5 bases between. Germline V gene data show CDR1 as GTSNPN and CDR2 as SVGIG (reference sequence). This CDR3 comprises 11 residues. The CDR3 here is CAWAFTDTQYF. CDR3 coding DNA: TGTGCCTGGGCATTCACAGATACGCAGTATTTT.

The V and J genes are TRBV5-1 and TRBJ2-6; 10 bases align to TRBD1. Losses at the gene ends were 6 bases for V and 4 bases for J; bases not matched to a gene: 10. This CDR3 region has 17 residues. Germline CDR1 reads SGHRS; CDR2 reads YFSETQ. CDR3 sequence: CASTRTGGWSGANVLTF. CDR3 sequence (DNA): TGCGCCAGCACCCGGACAGGGGGGTGGTCCGGGGCCAACGTCCTGACTTTC.

The chain uses TRBV5-4 and TRBJ2-7; D is ambiguous. Trimming cost V 7 bases and J 2 bases, with 16 bases left between them. CDR1 is SGHNT, CDR2 YYREEE, per germline (reference sequence). The length of the CDR3 is 14 residues. The CDR3 protein is CASVREETPYEQYF. CDR3 in DNA: TGTGCCAGCGTTAGGGAAGAAACTCCCTACGAGCAGTACTTC.

The genes are TRBV2 and TRBJ1-1, with D perhaps matching TRBD1 (5 bases). Germline V gives CDR1 SNHLY, CDR2 FYNNEI. V was shortened by 1 base and J by 9 bases, with 6 bases between the two germline ends. This CDR3 region has 11 residues. This CDR3 is CASSEGGQAFF. The CDR3 coding sequence is TGTGCCAGCAGTGAAGGGGGCCAAGCTTTCTTT.

The rearrangement joins TRBV30 to TRBJ1-4; D gene unclear. Germline values: CDR1 GTSNPN, CDR2 SVGIG (reference sequence). Trimming took off 4 bases at V and 11 bases at J, with 14 bases between the two ends. This CDR3 has 12 amino acids. CDR3 in amino acids: CAWISGSRKLFF. The CDR3 DNA reads as TGTGCCTGGATTTCGGGGTCGAGGAAACTGTTTTTT.

The chain has TRBV2 and TRBJ2-7; no clear D. This CDR3 is 12 amino acids long. Looked up from germline, CDR1 is SNHLY and CDR2 is FYNNEI. Deletions cut 6 bases from V and 6 bases from J, with 12 bases between. The CDR3 DNA sequence: TGTGCCAGCAGCTCCGGAAACACCGAGCAGTACTTC. Its protein product is CASSSGNTEQYF.

The gene calls are TRBV7-9 and TRBJ2-7, with TRBD1 as a possible D gene (6 bases). The CDR3 is 13 residues long. Per the germline V gene, CDR1 is SEHNR and CDR2 is FQNEAQ (reference sequence). V was cut by 5 bases and J by 5 bases, with 13 bases left in between. In DNA, the CDR3 is TGTGCCAGCAGCCGAACCGCAGGGGACGAGCAGTACTTC. Amino acid sequence: CASSRTAGDEQYF.

This chain uses TRBV19 with TRBJ1-2, with 7 bases fitting TRBD1. V gave up 5 bases and J gave up 4 bases; unmatched junction bases: 4. The CDR3 runs to 13 residues. Germline V CDR1 and CDR2: LNHDA, SQIVND (reference sequence). The CDR3 DNA reads as TGTGCCAGTAGTCCCGGGACAGCCTATGGCTACACCTTC. This codes for CASSPGTAYGYTF.

V is TRBV7-9 and J is TRBJ1-1; 12 bases map to TRBD1. CDR3 length: 17 amino acids. The V gene end was trimmed by 4 bases and the J gene end by 4 bases; junction bases not matched to a gene: 10. In germline, CDR1 is SEHNR, CDR2 FQNEAQ (reference sequence). CDR3 amino acids: CASSSPRDRGLFTEAFF. The CDR3 DNA is TGTGCCAGCAGCTCCCCCCGGGACAGGGGGCTTTTCACTGAAGCTTTCTTT.

The chain couples TRBV2 to TRBJ2-5, with a possible D match to TRBD1 (6 bases). With 7 bases removed from V and 3 bases from J, the gap between germline ends came to 9 bases. The CDR3 length is 12 residues. Germline V gene lookup returns CDR1 SNHLY and CDR2 FYNNEI. CDR3 in amino acids: CASKRGKETQYF. The CDR3 region has the DNA TGTGCCAGCAAGAGGGGGAAAGAGACCCAGTACTTC. The variable domain in full, with the rest retrieved from reference TRBV2 and TRBJ2-5, is EPEVTQTPSHQVTQMGQEVILRCVPISNHLYFYWYRQILGQKVEFLVSFYNNEISEKSEIFDDQFSVERPDGSNFTLKIRSTKLEDSAMYFCASKRGKETQYFGPGTRLLVL.

This rearrangement joins TRBV7-6 to TRBJ1-3; D not certain. In germline, CDR1 is SGHVS, CDR2 FNYEAQ. The CDR3 consists of 18 residues. Trimming left V 5 bases short and J 0 bases short, with 20 bases between. CDR3 coding DNA: TGTGCCAGCAGCCCGCGCGTCAGGTACGAGATCTCTGGAAACACCATATATTTT. This translates into CASSPRVRYEISGNTIYF.

CDR3 in DNA: TGTGCCAGTAGTATACCGGGACTACTAGGTGAAAAACTGTTTTTT. Protein: CASSIPGLLGEKLFF. The V and J genes are TRBV19 and TRBJ1-4; maybe TRBD1 (5 bases). The germline V gene has CDR1 LNHDA and CDR2 SQIVND (reference sequence). The CDR3 is made up of 15 amino acids. The ends were cut back, 2 bases at V and 7 bases at J, with 14 bases in the middle.

The chain carries TRBV11-2 and TRBJ1-2; no definite D call. The CDR3 consists of 15 residues. CDR1 SGHAT and CDR2 FQNNGV come from the germline V gene. The V gene lost 1 base and the J gene lost 0 bases, with 9 bases spanning the gap. The CDR3 is CASSLASGANYGYTF. In nucleotides, the CDR3 is TGTGCCAGCAGCTTAGCCTCCGGGGCTAACTATGGCTACACCTTC.

V and J are TRBV5-4 and TRBJ2-1; 8 bases line up with TRBD2. CDR3 length: 15 amino acids. CDR1 SGHNT and CDR2 YYREEE come from the germline V gene (reference sequence). V shed 4 bases and J 7 bases; nucleotides not matched to a gene: 10. This chain's CDR3 is CASSPPSGGKNEQFF. CDR3 nucleotides: TGTGCCAGCAGCCCTCCAAGCGGGGGAAAAAATGAGCAGTTCTTC.

The table lists this clone with a few counts. The chain employs TRBV7-6 and TRBJ1-1, with D maybe TRBD1 (6 bases). Germline V gene lookup returns CDR1 SGHVS and CDR2 FNYEAQ. The CDR3 has 14 amino acids. The V gene lost 5 bases and the J gene lost 1 base, with 11 bases spanning the gap. The CDR3, as DNA: TGTGCCAGCAGCCCAGGGGAGGGGAACACTGAAGCTTTCTTT. Protein: CASSPGEGNTEAFF.

The chain is built from TRBV18 and TRBJ1-1; D uncertain. Germline CDR1 and CDR2: KGHSH and LQKENI. This CDR3 comprises 15 residues. V lost 5 bases and J 0 bases, leaving 13 bases between the germline ends. This CDR3 reads CASSTTGNMNTEAFF. CDR3 coding DNA: TGTGCCAGCTCAACTACCGGCAACATGAACACTGAAGCTTTCTTT.

In this sample, this clone turned up once. The chain uses TRBV20-1 and TRBJ1-2, with D unresolved. Germline loops: CDR1 DFQATT, CDR2 SNEGSKA (reference sequence). Trimming took 6 bases from V and 7 from J, leaving 9 bases between them. The CDR3 length is 10 residues. The CDR3 sequence is CSADPGGYTF. CDR3 nucleotide sequence: TGCAGTGCCGATCCAGGTGGCTACACCTTC.

The rearrangement links TRBV4-2 to TRBJ2-2; D gene unclear. The germline V gene encodes CDR1 LGHNA and CDR2 YNFKEQ. The CDR3 contains 15 residues. The ends were cut back, 0 bases at V and 3 bases at J, with 8 bases in the middle. In DNA form, the CDR3 reads TGTGCCAGCAGCCAAGAAGATAGATACACCGGGGAGCTGTTTTTT. Translated: CASSQEDRYTGELFF.

This clone was counted a few times. This chain joins TRBV20-1 and TRBJ1-1; D perhaps matches TRBD1 (6 bases). Per the germline V gene, CDR1 is DFQATT and CDR2 is SNEGSKA (reference sequence). This CDR3 is built from 11 residues. This CDR3 reads CRTDRNTEAFF. CDR3 DNA: TGCCGAACGGACAGGAACACTGAAGCTTTCTTT.

This clone was detected only once. The chain is built from TRBV27 and TRBJ2-7; TRBD1 matches at 11 bases. V was pared by 5 bases and J by 5 bases, with 14 bases of the junction left unmatched. This CDR3 has 17 amino acids. Looked up from germline, CDR1 is MNHEY and CDR2 is SMNVEV (reference sequence). Written as DNA, the CDR3 is TGTGCCAGCAGTCGCCAAACCGGGACAGGGGGTGAAAACGAGCAGTACTTC. Translating it yields CASSRQTGTGGENEQYF.

V gene TRBV19 combines with J gene TRBJ2-3; D could derive from TRBD1 or TRBD2 (5 bases each). V lost 7 bases to trimming and J lost 6 bases, with 11 bases between them. The germline CDR1 and CDR2 sequences are LNHDA and SQIVND (reference sequence). The CDR3 consists of 12 residues. The CDR3 here is CASTQGRDTQYF. The CDR3 DNA reads as TGTGCCAGTACCCAGGGACGGGATACGCAGTATTTT.

The V gene is TRBV4-3, the J gene TRBJ2-7; possibly TRBD2 for D (7 bases). Germline V gives CDR1 LGHNA, CDR2 YSLEER. V was cut by 0 bases and J by 3 bases, with 18 bases left in between. The CDR3 runs to 17 residues. The CDR3 sequence is CASSQEGAWAGDYEQYF. DNA of the CDR3: TGCGCCAGCAGCCAAGAGGGGGCGTGGGCGGGGGACTACGAGCAGTACTTC.

The CDR3 DNA reads as TGTGCCAGCAGTCTACTTTGGGGCAATCAGCCCCAGCATTTT. As protein: CASSLLWGNQPQHF. This rearrangement joins TRBV7-2 to TRBJ1-5; no reliable D call. V was pared by 6 bases and J by 2 bases, with 11 bases between. Germline CDR1 is SGHTA and CDR2 is FQGNSA. This CDR3 has 14 amino acids.

V usage is TRBV11-2 and J usage is TRBJ2-1, with D tentatively TRBD1 (5 bases). Germline-derived CDR1 and CDR2 are SGHAT and FQNNGV. The CDR3 sequence is 13 residues long. V was trimmed by 10 bases and J by 9 bases, leaving 19 bases between them. The CDR3 loop reads CATTSPGRGEQFF. In DNA, the CDR3 is TGTGCCACCACAAGCCCAGGGCGCGGTGAGCAGTTCTTC.